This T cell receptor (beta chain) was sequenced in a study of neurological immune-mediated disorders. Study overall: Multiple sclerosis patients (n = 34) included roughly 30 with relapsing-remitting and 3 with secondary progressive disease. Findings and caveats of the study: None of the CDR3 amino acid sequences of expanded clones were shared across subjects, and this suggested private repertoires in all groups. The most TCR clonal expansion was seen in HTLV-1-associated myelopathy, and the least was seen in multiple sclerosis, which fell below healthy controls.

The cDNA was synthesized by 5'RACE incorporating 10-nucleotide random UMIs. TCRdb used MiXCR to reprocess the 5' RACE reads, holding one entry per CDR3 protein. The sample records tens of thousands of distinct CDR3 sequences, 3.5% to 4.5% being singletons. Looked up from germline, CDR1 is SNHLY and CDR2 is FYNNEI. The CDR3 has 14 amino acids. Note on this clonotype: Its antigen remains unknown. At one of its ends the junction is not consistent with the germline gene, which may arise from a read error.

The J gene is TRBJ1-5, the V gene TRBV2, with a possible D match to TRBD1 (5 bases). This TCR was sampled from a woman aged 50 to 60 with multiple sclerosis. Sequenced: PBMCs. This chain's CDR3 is CASSEERGYQPQNF. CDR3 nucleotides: TGTGCCAGCAGCGAAGAGCGGGGGTATCAGCCCCAGAATTTT.